These T cell receptor beta chains were read from a single sample in a study of T cells in Graves' hyperthyroidism and ophthalmopathy. TCRdb reprocessed the multiplex PCR reads with MiXCR, giving one entry per CDR3 protein. The data contain 500,000 or so distinct CDR3 sequences, about a sixth of them singletons. The sequenced material came from blood. These receptor sequences come from a woman aged 18-29 years with Graves' ophthalmopathy. Each CDR3 is given with its conserved first and last residue. The D gene is left open where the match is weak. Rows may omit the clone size; those that give it use once, few, many or a size class.

V,length,size,J,D,DNA,CDR3
TRBV7-9,14,few,TRBJ2-7,TRBD2,TGTGCCAGCAGCTTAGGGGGGGGGATATACGAGCAGTACTTC,CASSLGGGIYEQYF
TRBV19,15,.,TRBJ2-1,TRBD1,TGTGCCAGTATAAACAGGGGTGGGGGCTACAATGAGCAGTTCTTC,CASINRGGGYNEQFF
TRBV27,15,.,TRBJ2-7,TRBD1,TGTGCCAGCAGTCGGACAGGGTGGGGTCACTACGAGCAGTACTTC,CASSRTGWGHYEQYF
TRBV6-6,16,many,TRBJ2-1,.,.,CASSYSMGDFGNEQFF
TRBV13,12,many,TRBJ1-1,.,TGTGCCAGCAGCCGGGGTGGCGCTGAAGCTTTCTTT,CASSRGGAEAFF
TRBV30,12,many,TRBJ2-7,TRBD1,TGTGCCTGGGAACAGGGGGCGAGGGAGCAGTACTTC,CAWEQGAREQYF
TRBV3-1,14,many,TRBJ1-1,.,TGTGCCAGCAGCCCGGGGGTACGGAACACTGAAGCTTTCTTT,CASSPGVRNTEAFF
TRBV15,17,.,TRBJ2-1,TRBD2,TGTGCCACCACCAGTAGACCCTGGACTAGCGGCTACAATGAGCAGTTCTTC,CATTSRPWTSGYNEQFF
TRBV5-1,14,.,TRBJ2-7,TRBD1,TGCGCCAGCAGCCCGGGGACAGGGTACGACGAGCAGTACTTC,CASSPGTGYDEQYF
TRBV3-1,15,many,TRBJ1-4,TRBD1,TGTGCCAGCAGCCAATCGGACAGGGTCGATGAAAAACTGTTTTTT,CASSQSDRVDEKLFF
TRBV20-1,15,many,TRBJ1-5,.,TGCAGTGCTAGTCTCGTACCCCTTGTAAATCAGCCCCAGCATTTT,CSASLVPLVNQPQHF
TRBV11-2,19,.,TRBJ2-5,TRBD2,TGTGCCAGCAGGACTGGGCGACTAGCGGGGGGCCTAGGGGCAGAGACCCAGTACTTC,CASRTGRLAGGLGAETQYF
TRBV2,16,many,TRBJ2-3,TRBD1,TGTGCCAGCAGTGATACGGGACAGGGCCTTCAAGATACGCAGTATTTT,CASSDTGQGLQDTQYF
TRBV29-1,14,many,TRBJ2-5,TRBD2,TGCAGCGTTGAGGCTAGCGGGGGTTATGAGACCCAGTACTTC,CSVEASGGYETQYF
TRBV3-1,20,.,TRBJ2-3,.,TGTGCCAGCAGCCAAGATGATCGGGGAGTGAACGGGATAAGCACAGATACGCAGTATTTT,CASSQDDRGVNGISTDTQYF
TRBV13,16,.,TRBJ2-3,TRBD2,TGTGCCAGCAGCTTAACGGTGGGAGGGCCCTCAGATACGCAGTATTTT,CASSLTVGGPSDTQYF
TRBV6-2/TRBV6-3,14,many,TRBJ2-7,.,TGTGCCAGCAATGGAGGGGCCAACTCCTACGAGCAGTACTTC,CASNGGANSYEQYF
TRBV12-3/TRBV12-4,17,few,TRBJ2-6,.,TGTGCCAGCAGTTCGGACTACGGCCTCGCTGGGGCCAACGTCCTGACTTTC,CASSSDYGLAGANVLTF
TRBV7-9,12,few,TRBJ2-3,.,TGTGCCAGCAGTCACTCTAGGGTTACGCAGTATTTT,CASSHSRVTQYF
TRBV13,14,many,TRBJ1-1,.,TGTGCCAGCAGCTTCTTGGACGCGAACACTGAAGCTTTCTTT,CASSFLDANTEAFF
TRBV18,14,many,TRBJ1-6,.,TGTGCCAGCTCACCAGCCATGTATAATTCACCCCTCCACTTT,CASSPAMYNSPLHF
TRBV25-1,17,few,TRBJ2-2,.,TGTGCCAGCAGTGAAGAGGTGGGAGGCGTCGGCACCGGGGAGCTGTTTTTT,CASSEEVGGVGTGELFF
TRBV11-1,16,many,TRBJ2-5,.,TGTGCCAGCAGCTCTAGGCAGGGGGAGGATCGAGAGACCCAGTACTTC,CASSSRQGEDRETQYF
TRBV7-6,16,.,TRBJ1-1,TRBD1,TGTGCCAGCAGCTTTGAACCGGGACAGGGGGTTTCTGAAGCTTTCTTT,CASSFEPGQGVSEAFF
TRBV7-3,15,many,TRBJ2-1,TRBD2,TGTGCCAGCAGCGACCCTAGCGGGAGTGTCCATGAGCAGTTCTTC,CASSDPSGSVHEQFF
TRBV15,15,.,TRBJ2-6,.,TGTGCCACCAGCAGAGCGAACTCTGGGGCCAACGTCCTGACTTTC,CATSRANSGANVLTF
TRBV6-2/TRBV6-3,13,.,TRBJ2-1,.,TGTGCCAGCAGTGGTGACAGCCACAATGAGCAGTTCTTC,CASSGDSHNEQFF
TRBV5-5,13,few,TRBJ2-7,TRBD1,TGTGCCAGCAGCCTGGACAGGGTAGGCGAGCAGTACTTC,CASSLDRVGEQYF
TRBV24-1,16,.,TRBJ2-1,.,TGTGCCACCAGTGACTCGGGACCGAGCTCCTACAATGAGCAGTTCTTC,CATSDSGPSSYNEQFF
TRBV5-5,13,many,TRBJ2-3,.,TGTGCCAGCAGCTTGGCACAGATAGATACGCAGTATTTT,CASSLAQIDTQYF
TRBV4-1,15,many,TRBJ2-7,.,TGCGCCAGCAGCCAAGGCACGAGGAGCTCCTACGAGCAGTACTTC,CASSQGTRSSYEQYF
TRBV3-1,14,many,TRBJ2-3,.,TGTGCCAGCAGCCAGCCACCGGGGGACGATACGCAGTATTTT,CASSQPPGDDTQYF
TRBV7-8,14,many,TRBJ1-1,.,TGTGCCAGCTCTCTGGGGGGCGCTTGGACTGAAGCTTTCTTT,CASSLGGAWTEAFF
TRBV11-1,14,many,TRBJ2-7,TRBD1,TGTGCCAGCAGCTTGGACAGGGAAGCCTACGAGCAGTACTTC,CASSLDREAYEQYF
TRBV6-2/TRBV6-3,13,many,TRBJ1-1,.,TGTGCCAGCAGTTACGCGGGGAACACTGAAGCTTTCTTT,CASSYAGNTEAFF
TRBV5-8,15,.,TRBJ2-3,.,TGTGCCAGCAGCTTATTCCGGGATAGCACAGATACGCAGTATTTT,CASSLFRDSTDTQYF
TRBV2,13,many,TRBJ2-3,.,TGTGCCAGCACTCGTGCGGATAAAGATACGCAGTATTTT,CASTRADKDTQYF
TRBV2,14,few,TRBJ1-1,TRBD1,TGTGCCAGCAGAAGACGGACAGGGCTCACTGAAGCTTTCTTT,CASRRRTGLTEAFF
TRBV6-5,14,few,TRBJ1-2,.,TGTGCCAGCAGTTACGAGGGGACGAACTATGGCTACACCTTC,CASSYEGTNYGYTF
TRBV19,15,.,TRBJ2-3,.,TGTGCCAGTAGTGCGACTAGTCTGGGCACAGATACGCAGTATTTT,CASSATSLGTDTQYF
TRBV5-1,18,few,TRBJ1-1,TRBD1,TGCGCCAGCAGCTTGGAATTTCCGGGACAGGGAAGGAACACTGAAGCTTTCTTT,CASSLEFPGQGRNTEAFF
TRBV18,14,.,TRBJ1-2,.,TGTGCCAGCTCAGGACGGACAGAGGACTATGGCTACACCTTC,CASSGRTEDYGYTF
TRBV28,17,.,TRBJ1-4,.,TGTGCCAGCAGCAGTAAAGCACAGGCTGCAACTAATGAAAAACTGTTTTTT,CASSSKAQAATNEKLFF
TRBV5-1,14,.,TRBJ2-3,TRBD2,TGCGCCAGCAGCTTACTTACTAGCGAGAATACGCAGTATTTT,CASSLLTSENTQYF
TRBV5-5,19,.,TRBJ1-5,TRBD1,TGTGCCAGCAGCTTCCTAAGACAGGGTTGGACGACGTGCAATCAGCCCCAGCATTTT,CASSFLRQGWTTCNQPQHF
TRBV11-2,14,.,TRBJ2-5,.,TGTGCCAGCAGCTTTGGCAGCGAGGCGGAGACCCAGTACTTC,CASSFGSEAETQYF
TRBV19,16,.,TRBJ1-1,TRBD1,TGTGCCAGTAGTAAGGGACAGGCATTTTTGAACACTGAAGCTTTCTTT,CASSKGQAFLNTEAFF
TRBV7-2,16,.,TRBJ2-1,.,TGTGCCAGCAGCTTAGAGGCCAGCCTACCCTACAATGAGCAGTTCTTC,CASSLEASLPYNEQFF
TRBV6-6,15,.,TRBJ1-1,.,TGTGCCAGCAGTTACTCGCCCCAGGGGAACACTGAAGCTTTCTTT,CASSYSPQGNTEAFF
TRBV12-3/TRBV12-4,14,many,TRBJ2-5,TRBD1,TGTGCCAGCAGCCTACAGGGGAACCAAGAGACCCAGTACTTC,CASSLQGNQETQYF
TRBV20-1,14,many,TRBJ2-7,TRBD1,TGCAGTGCCCATATCATGGGGACAGGCTACGAGCAGTACTTC,CSAHIMGTGYEQYF
TRBV7-2,13,few,TRBJ1-2,TRBD1,TGTGCCAGCAGCTTCACAGGGGAATGGGGCTACACCTTC,CASSFTGEWGYTF
TRBV28,18,many,TRBJ2-1,TRBD2,TGTGCCAGCAGTTCTGGGACTAGCGGGGTAAGCTCCTACAATGAGCAGTTCTTC,CASSSGTSGVSSYNEQFF
TRBV28,15,many,TRBJ2-2,TRBD1,TGTGCCAGCAGTTGGGACAGGGGGAGAACCGGGGAGCTGTTTTTT,CASSWDRGRTGELFF
TRBV20-1,16,many,TRBJ2-3,.,TGCAGTGCTATGGGTTGGCCTTCCCGAGGAACAGATACGCAGTATTTT,CSAMGWPSRGTDTQYF
TRBV30,14,many,TRBJ2-5,TRBD1,TGTGCCTGGAGTCCTGGACAGGCGGAAGAGACCCAGTACTTC,CAWSPGQAEETQYF
TRBV7-3,14,.,TRBJ2-3,.,TGTGCCAGCAGCTTAAGGCAGGCAACAGATACGCAGTATTTT,CASSLRQATDTQYF
TRBV5-1,15,few,TRBJ2-7,.,TGCGCCAGCAGCTTGGATGCAGGGGACTTCTACGAGCAGTACTTC,CASSLDAGDFYEQYF
TRBV28,17,.,TRBJ2-2,.,TGTGCCAGCAGTCCTATGCTCGAGGGGGCGGGAACCGGGGAGCTGTTTTTT,CASSPMLEGAGTGELFF
TRBV5-5,16,few,TRBJ2-1,.,TGTGCCAGCAGGATGGGGCCTGGGGGGCCCTACAATGAGCAGTTCTTC,CASRMGPGGPYNEQFF